This T cell receptor (beta chain) was identified in a study of T cell repertoires in cytomegalovirus infection. Whole-study context: Public signatures in TCR beta pointed to CMV infection and matching HLA type. The study's findings and limits: Ex vivo, HLA-C-restricted CMV-specific TCR beta clonotypes prevailed over the rest of the response. Cumulative frequency (of public TCR beta family members) identified carriers of CMV plus the relevant HLA.

This clonotype was counted only a few times. As yet, its antigen is unknown. V dropped 2 bases and J dropped 0 bases, with 13 bases sitting between them. The CDR3 is made up of 17 amino acids. Germline V CDR1 and CDR2: SGHVS, FQNEAQ. MiXCR, run by TCRdb on the reads, gives a single entry per CDR3 protein. The sample consists of roughly 180,000 distinct CDR3 sequences, 17% of them appearing once. Sample: CD8+ T cells from PBMCs. The receptor was derived from a human donor in good health (CMV status not recorded). Some clones in this sample may be carry-over from other donors' samples. The J gene is TRBJ2-2, the V gene TRBV7-8; D remains unclear. CDR3 DNA: TGTGCCAGCAGCTTATTGGAGCAGGACGCGAACACCGGGGAGCTGTTTTTT. Translating it yields CASSLLEQDANTGELFF.